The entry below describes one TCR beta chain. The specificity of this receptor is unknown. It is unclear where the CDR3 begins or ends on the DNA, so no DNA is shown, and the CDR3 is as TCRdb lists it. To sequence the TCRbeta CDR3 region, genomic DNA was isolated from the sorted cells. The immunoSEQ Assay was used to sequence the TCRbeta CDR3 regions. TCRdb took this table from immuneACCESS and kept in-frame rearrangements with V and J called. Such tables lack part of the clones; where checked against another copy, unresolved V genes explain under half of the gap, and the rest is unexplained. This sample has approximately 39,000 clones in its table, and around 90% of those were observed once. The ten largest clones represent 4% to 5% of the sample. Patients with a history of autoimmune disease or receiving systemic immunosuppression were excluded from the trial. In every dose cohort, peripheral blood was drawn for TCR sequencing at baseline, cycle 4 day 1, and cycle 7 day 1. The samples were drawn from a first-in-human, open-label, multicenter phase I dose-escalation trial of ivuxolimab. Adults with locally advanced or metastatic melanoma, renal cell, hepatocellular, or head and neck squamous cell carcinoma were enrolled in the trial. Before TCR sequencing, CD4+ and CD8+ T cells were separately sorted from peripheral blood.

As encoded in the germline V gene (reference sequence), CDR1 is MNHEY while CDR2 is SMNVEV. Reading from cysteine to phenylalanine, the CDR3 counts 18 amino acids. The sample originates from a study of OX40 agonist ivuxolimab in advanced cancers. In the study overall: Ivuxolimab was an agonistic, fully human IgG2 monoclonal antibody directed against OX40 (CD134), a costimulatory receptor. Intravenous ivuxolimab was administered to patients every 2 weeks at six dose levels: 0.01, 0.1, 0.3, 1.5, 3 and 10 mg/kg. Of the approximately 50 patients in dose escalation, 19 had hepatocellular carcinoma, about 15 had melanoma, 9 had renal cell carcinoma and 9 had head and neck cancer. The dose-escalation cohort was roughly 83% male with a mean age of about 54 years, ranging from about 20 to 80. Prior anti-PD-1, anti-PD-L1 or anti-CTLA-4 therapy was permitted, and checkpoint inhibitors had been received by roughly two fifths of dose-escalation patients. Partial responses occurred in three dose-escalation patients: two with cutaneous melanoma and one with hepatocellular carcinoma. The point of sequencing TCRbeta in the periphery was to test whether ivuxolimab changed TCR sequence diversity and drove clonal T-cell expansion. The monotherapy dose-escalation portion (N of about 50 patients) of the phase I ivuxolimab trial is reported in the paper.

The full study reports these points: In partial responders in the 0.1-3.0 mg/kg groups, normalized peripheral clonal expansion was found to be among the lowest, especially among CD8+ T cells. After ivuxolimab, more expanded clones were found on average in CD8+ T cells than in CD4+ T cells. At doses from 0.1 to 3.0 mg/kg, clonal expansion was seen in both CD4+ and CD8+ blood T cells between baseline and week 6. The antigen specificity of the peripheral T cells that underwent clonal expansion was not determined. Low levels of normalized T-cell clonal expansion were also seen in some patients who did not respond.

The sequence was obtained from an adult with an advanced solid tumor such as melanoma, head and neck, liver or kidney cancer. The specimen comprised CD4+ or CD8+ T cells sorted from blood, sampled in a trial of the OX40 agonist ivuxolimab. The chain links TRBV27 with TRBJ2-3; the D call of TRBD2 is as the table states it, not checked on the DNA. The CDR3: CASSSSTSGGPSTDTQYF.